The 3 T cell receptor beta chains reported below all come from one sample, sequenced in a study of T cell responses to AZD1222 COVID-19 vaccine. Profiling relied on immunoSEQ multiplex PCR, and the TCRdb table lists in-frame clones only, not all of them. The table has 100,000 or so clones, 92% seen once. Specimen: peripheral blood, collected 28 days after the second AZD1222 dose. Source of these receptors: an adult who received the AZD1222 COVID-19 vaccine.

The chain is built from TRBV13 and TRBJ1-2; perhaps TRBD1 as D (5 bases). This CDR3 region has 13 residues. V was cut by 2 bases and J by 7 bases, with 11 bases left in between. The germline V gene encodes CDR1 PRHDT and CDR2 FYEKMQ (reference sequence). CDR3 bases: TGTGCCAGCAGCTTAAGACAGACCGGTGGCTACACCTTC. Protein product: CASSLRQTGGYTF.

The V call is TRBV5-4, the J call TRBJ1-6; 7 bases map to TRBD1. With 2 bases clipped from V and 7 bases from J, the junction kept 6 bases outside the gene matches. The CDR3 loop spans 15 amino acids. CDR1 is SGHNT, CDR2 YYREEE, per germline (reference sequence). The CDR3 is CASSLDRVGNSPLHF. The CDR3 DNA is TGTGCCAGCAGCTTAGACAGGGTAGGGAATTCACCCCTCCACTTT. Complete variable domain (other parts from reference TRBV5-4 and TRBJ1-6): ETGVTQSPTHLIKTRGQQVTLRCSSQSGHNTVSWYQQALGQGPQFIFQYYREEENGRGNFPPRFSGLQFPNYSSELNVNALELDDSALYLCASSLDRVGNSPLHFGNGTRLTVT.

The rearrangement uses TRBV19 and TRBJ1-6; no definite D call. The CDR3 runs 15 residues. V lost 4 bases and J lost 6, with 13 bases in between. From germline, CDR1 is LNHDA and CDR2 SQIVND (reference sequence). The CDR3 nucleotides read TGTGCCAGTAGTACCCCAGGTCGGGGTAATTCACCCCTCCACTTT. It is translated as CASSTPGRGNSPLHF.